This TCR beta chain was observed in a study of blood T cells in healthy people across ages. Primed by a sample-barcoded 5' primer and a J-beta primer mix, a second PCR proceeded for 7 to 11 cycles. MiXCR, applied by TCRdb to the 5' RACE reads, yields one record per CDR3 protein. The sample records 630,000 or so distinct CDR3 sequences, 25% to 30% being singletons. Germline V gene data show CDR1 as DFQATT and CDR2 as SNEGSKA (reference sequence). V shed 0 bases and J shed 4 bases, with 12 bases lying between them. This CDR3 has 14 amino acids. In this sample, this clonotype turned up many times. This TCR was recovered from a woman aged 80 or older in good health. The rearrangement links TRBV20-1 to TRBJ1-2, with no clear D. The sequenced material came from blood. CDR3 in amino acids: CSAREDQASYGYTF. In DNA form, the CDR3 reads TGCAGTGCTAGAGAGGACCAGGCCTCCTATGGCTACACCTTC.